This section outlines one TCR beta chain sequence together with its context. Antigen unknown. Produced via immunoSEQ multiplex PCR; TCRdb's table is partial and in-frame only. This repertoire shows tens of thousands of clones, around 80% found once; its top ten account for approximately 1.1%. These data originate in a study of T cells in narcolepsy. About the research overall: Patients with NT1 or NT2 and healthy control donors were enrolled. Whole-study findings and limits: Autoreactive HCRT-specific and TRIB2-specific clonotypes were marked in same-patient CSF-versus-blood CD4+ comparisons. Healthy controls reportedly lacked the autoreactive clonotypes serially found in patients' blood. In some patient and control memory CD4+ samples, autoreactive clones were absent.

The sequence was obtained from a human donor with narcolepsy. The specimen sequenced was CD45RA- memory CD4+ T cells from PBMCs.

CDR3 in amino acids: CASSLGQGLNQPQHF. For the CDR3, the DNA is TGTGCCAGCAGCTTAGGACAGGGACTCAATCAGCCCCAGCATTTT. This chain uses TRBV5-6 with TRBJ1-5; 8 nucleotides agree with TRBD1. With V trimmed by 2 bases and J by 3 bases, 4 bases remained unmatched. Germline values: CDR1 SGHDT, CDR2 YYEEEE. The CDR3 runs 15 residues.